This T cell receptor beta chain comes out of a study of technical replicates of blood from a handful of donors. Germline CDR1 reads KGHSH; CDR2 reads LQKENI. This CDR3 is 16 amino acids long. J lost 4 bases, V lost 4 bases, and 7 bases had no gene match. Clones were sequenced by immunoSEQ multiplex PCR, and TCRdb holds only the in-frame ones, with some missing. The table lists about 84,000 clones, 93% of them singletons. Input material: T cells isolated from PBMCs. The chain links TRBV18 to TRBJ2-1; 10 positions agree with TRBD2. The sequence derives from a human donor in good health. The CDR3, as DNA: TGTGCCAGCTCACTCCTGACTAGCGGGCAATACAATGAGCAGTTCTTC. Translating it yields CASSLLTSGQYNEQFF.